The present T cell receptor beta chain was sequenced within a study of cytomegalovirus exposure and HLA in healthy donors. Findings and limits, study-wide: A later analysis linked a missense DCLRE1C variant to TCR beta V- and J-gene trimming. 150 to 200 TCR beta chains were listed as cytomegalovirus-associated. Reports indicated that the classifier achieved high specificity and sensitivity in diagnosing cytomegalovirus status.

As regards this clone: What it binds is not known.

Primers for the PCR totalled 60 Vbeta and 13 Jbeta. The authors' processing: Roughly 80 million unique TCR beta chains, roughly 11 million of them shared, were counted by a later analysis. Clones were sequenced by immunoSEQ multiplex PCR, and TCRdb holds only the in-frame ones, with some missing. From that table come the V and J calls and clone size; the DNA was used to work out D and trimming. The table shows 150,000 to 200,000 clones, with about 70% occurring only once. Germline V lookup: CDR1 LGHNA, CDR2 YNFKEQ. The CDR3 extends over 18 amino acids. Sequencing was carried out using PBMCs. The TCR was taken from a woman aged 25-40 years in good health and CMV-seronegative. J is TRBJ2-5 and V is TRBV4-2; a weak D match, TRBD2 (5 bases). The J call may not be correct, given that the DNA end is closer to TRBJ2-7. CDR3 nucleotides: TGTGCCAGCAGCCAAGAGAGGGCTCGGATGAAGCAAGACTACGAGCAGTACTTC. Translation: CASSQERARMKQDYEQYF.